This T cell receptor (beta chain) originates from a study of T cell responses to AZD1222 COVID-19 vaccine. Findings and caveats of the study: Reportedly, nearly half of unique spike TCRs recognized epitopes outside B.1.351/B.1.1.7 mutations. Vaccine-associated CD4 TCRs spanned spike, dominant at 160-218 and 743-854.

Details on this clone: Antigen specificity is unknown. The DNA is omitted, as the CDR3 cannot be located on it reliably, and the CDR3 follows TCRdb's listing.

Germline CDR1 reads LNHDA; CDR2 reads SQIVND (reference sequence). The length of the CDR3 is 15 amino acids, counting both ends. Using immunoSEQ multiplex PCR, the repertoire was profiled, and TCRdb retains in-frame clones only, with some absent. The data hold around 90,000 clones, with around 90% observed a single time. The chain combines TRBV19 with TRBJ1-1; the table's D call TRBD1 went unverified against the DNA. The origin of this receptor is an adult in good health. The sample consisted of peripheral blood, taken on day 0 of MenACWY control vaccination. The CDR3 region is CASTSAPDSDTEAFF.